The 12 T cell receptor beta chains listed next were all sequenced from one sample in a study of beta chain features in type 1 diabetes listed by TCRdb under 2018. Points the paper makes about the study in general: Type 1 diabetes patients showed a moderate but significant shortening of TCRB CDR3 length in all four CD4+ subsets.

The method was the immunoSEQ multiplex PCR assay. The entire isolated RNA was reverse transcribed using the High Capacity cDNA Reverse Transcription Kit, and thus expressed TCRB transcripts were sequenced. Here the immuneACCESS table is served through TCRdb, limited to in-frame sequences with V and J called. Missing clones are a known gap in these copies; in checked studies unresolved V genes cover under half, and the rest lacks a known reason. This sample gives under 850,000 clones in total; 13% of them show up just once. About 0.02% of the sample is in the top ten clones. Their specific antigens are unknown. Source material: naive CD4+ T cells from blood. The cell subset or site label, read with the paper, signifies: true naive CD4+ T cells. Source of these receptors: a man aged 18 to 29 with type 1 diabetes.

This chain links TRBV7-8 with TRBJ2-5; D unclear. CDR1 SGHVS and CDR2 FQNEAQ come from the germline V gene. The CDR3 loop spans 15 amino acids. Trimming cost V 3 bases and J 1 base, with 12 bases left between them. The chain's CDR3 is CASSFGRTIQETQYF. Written as DNA, the CDR3 is TGTGCCAGCAGCTTTGGACGGACGATCCAAGAGACCCAGTACTTC.

The chain couples TRBV5-8 to TRBJ1-1; maybe TRBD1 (6 bases). The CDR3 has 11 residues. Germline V lookup: CDR1 SGHTS, CDR2 YDEGEE. The V and J ends lost 1 base and 10 bases respectively, with 8 bases between them. The CDR3 region has the DNA TGTGCCAGCAGCTTGACAGGGCGAGCTTTCTTT. As protein: CASSLTGRAFF.

This clone came up a few times. The chain combines TRBV7-9 with TRBJ2-1; possible D gene TRBD2, 5 bases. This CDR3 has 14 residues. V was shortened by 1 base and J by 7 bases, with 11 bases between the two germline ends. Per the germline V gene, CDR1 is SEHNR and CDR2 is FQNEAQ (reference sequence). The CDR3 DNA reads as TGTGCCAGCAGCTTAGAGGCGAGGGCTAATGAGCAGTTCTTC. Its protein product is CASSLEARANEQFF.

The chain has TRBV7-2 and TRBJ1-5, with D hard to call. Trimming stripped 5 bases from V and 4 bases from J, with 9 bases between. CDR3 length: 13 amino acids. The germline V gene has CDR1 SGHTA and CDR2 FQGNSA. CDR3 in DNA: TGTGCCAGCAGCCCGAACATGAATCAGCCCCAGCATTTT. Amino acids: CASSPNMNQPQHF.

This chain uses TRBV6-1 with TRBJ2-6; D is possibly TRBD1 or TRBD2 (5 bases each). The CDR3 spans 15 residues. Trimming removed 6 bases at V and 0 bases at J, with 9 bases between. Per the germline V gene, CDR1 is MNHNS and CDR2 is SASEGT. CDR3 in DNA: TGTGCCAGCAGGGGACCGTACTCTGGGGCCAACGTCCTGACTTTC. It is translated as CASRGPYSGANVLTF.

This clone was observed a handful of times. The DNA of the CDR3 is TGTGCCAGCGCGACAGAACAAGAGACCCAGTACTTC. Translated: CASATEQETQYF. V and J are TRBV9 and TRBJ2-5; maybe TRBD1 (5 bases). Germline assignment: CDR1 SGDLS and CDR2 YYNGEE. The length of the CDR3 is 12 residues. Trimming stripped 7 bases from V and 2 bases from J, with 9 bases between.

This clone has more than one count but fewer than ten. The chain couples TRBV4-1 to TRBJ1-1; D is undetermined. Germline CDR1 MGHRA, CDR2 YSYEKL. Trimming cost V 0 bases and J 8 bases, with 10 bases left between them. CDR3 length equals 13 residues. CDR3 region: CASSQEGLREAFF. The CDR3, as DNA: TGCGCCAGCAGCCAAGAAGGGTTGAGGGAAGCTTTCTTT.

The V and J genes are TRBV27 and TRBJ2-5; no clear D. V was clipped by 10 bases and J by 5 bases, with 11 bases between them. CDR1 is MNHEY and CDR2 is SMNVEV in the germline V gene (reference sequence). This CDR3 is 11 amino acids long. CDR3 bases: TGTGCCACCCTCGGTGGGGAGACCCAGTACTTC. This encodes CATLGGETQYF.

The chain links TRBV12-5 to TRBJ1-5; D is perhaps TRBD1 (6 bases). V was clipped by 5 bases and J by 3 bases, with 20 bases between them. CDR1 LGHNT and CDR2 FRNRAP come from the germline V gene. CDR3 size: 17 residues. CDR3 region: CASGAPGASLYNQPQHF. Here the CDR3 DNA reads TGTGCTAGTGGTGCCCCAGGGGCCTCCCTTTACAATCAGCCCCAGCATTTT. The full variable domain, in which reference TRBV12-5 and TRBJ1-5 provide the parts outside the CDR3, is DARVTQTPRHKVTEMGQEVTMRCQPILGHNTVFWYRQTMMQGLELLAYFRNRAPLDDSGMPKDRFSAEMPDATLATLKIQPSEPRDSAVYFCASGAPGASLYNQPQHFGDGTRLSIL.

In the case of this clone: This CDR3 is also generated by other DNA sequences in the sample. DNA of the CDR3: TGCGCCAGCAGCTTGTTGTCAACTAATGAAAAACTGTTTTTT. It encodes CASSLLSTNEKLFF. The gene calls are TRBV5-1 and TRBJ1-4; the D is unclear. V was cut by 1 base and J by 0 bases, with 4 bases left in between. There are 14 residues in the CDR3. The germline CDR1 and CDR2 sequences are SGHRS and YFSETQ.

J is TRBJ2-1 and V is TRBV6-5; a possible D gene is TRBD2 (6 bases). The CDR3 has 15 residues. The V gene lost 6 bases and the J gene lost 0 bases, with 12 bases spanning the gap. Per the germline V gene, CDR1 is MNHEY and CDR2 is SVGAGI. In DNA form, the CDR3 reads TGTGCCAGCAGCGAGCGGGCTAGCTCCTACAATGAGCAGTTCTTC. The encoded protein is CASSERASSYNEQFF.

A few counts support this clone. V usage is TRBV5-4 and J usage is TRBJ1-5; D is perhaps TRBD1 (5 bases). There are 14 residues in the CDR3. The germline V gene encodes CDR1 SGHNT and CDR2 YYREEE (reference sequence). The V gene lost 2 bases and the J gene lost 3 bases, with 9 bases spanning the gap. The CDR3 DNA sequence: TGTGCCAGCAGCTTCCAGGGCCTCAATCAGCCCCAGCATTTT. Amino acid sequence: CASSFQGLNQPQHF.